These 3 T cell receptor beta chains were sequenced from one sample in a study of T cell responses to AZD1222 COVID-19 vaccine. Only in-frame clones appear in the TCRdb table, and some are missing; sequencing was by immunoSEQ multiplex PCR. The sample consists of about 140,000 clones, 90% of them appearing once. The source was peripheral blood, collected 28 days after the second AZD1222 dose. The receptors stem from an adult who received the AZD1222 COVID-19 vaccine.

The rearrangement links TRBV6-5 to TRBJ1-2; D unclear. The CDR3 consists of 13 residues. Germline CDR1 reads MNHEY; CDR2 reads SVGAGI. Trimming shortened V by 6 bases and J by 2 bases, and 10 bases separated the two germline ends. The CDR3: CASSALNNYGYTF. The CDR3, as DNA: TGTGCCAGCAGCGCTCTCAACAACTATGGCTACACCTTC.

This chain links TRBV19 with TRBJ2-1; a possible D gene is TRBD2 (6 bases). The CDR3 sequence is 13 residues long. Germline CDR1 and CDR2: LNHDA and SQIVND (reference sequence). The V end was cut by 5 bases, the J end by 7 bases, with 12 bases between. CDR3 coding DNA: TGTGCCAGTAGTTTGACTAGTAGTAATGAGCAGTTCTTC. Protein sequence: CASSLTSSNEQFF.

The chain combines TRBV5-4 with TRBJ2-5; the match to TRBD1 covers 11 bases. The CDR3 sequence is 17 residues long. With 6 bases clipped from V and 4 bases from J, the junction kept 14 bases outside the gene matches. The germline V gene encodes CDR1 SGHNT and CDR2 YYREEE (reference sequence). The CDR3 sequence is CASTRGLGQGAGETQYF. In DNA, the CDR3 is TGTGCCAGCACCAGAGGACTAGGACAGGGGGCAGGAGAGACCCAGTACTTC.